This entry is about one T cell receptor beta chain. The clone's antigen remains unknown. Base qualities are not provided; no much larger clone lies one nucleotide away. V was cut back by 2 bases and J by 8 bases, leaving a gap of 18 bases between them. The germline V gene specifies LGHNA as CDR1 and YSLEER as CDR2. The CDR3 numbers 15 residues from cysteine through phenylalanine. Left in the record is the CDR3 DNA by itself, 45 bases read in frame from the first base. These data originate in a study of blood T cell repertoires in COVID-19 (dated by TCRdb to about 2020). A note on the overall study: The collaborator samples originated in the United States, Italy and Spain and spanned the acute and convalescent phases of COVID-19. Samples were obtained from the ongoing ImmuneRACE study (first 160 participants) and from 1,254 subjects provided by 6 global collaborators. The material from the prospective study consisted of cDNA or gDNA derived from T cells, B-cell-depleted T cells, or PBMCs. The sample metadata nearly always contained a de-identified subject ID, COVID-19 status, age in years and sex. Deeply sampled blood TCRbeta repertoires from subjects exposed to, actively infected with, or recovered from COVID-19 were included in the dataset. The repertoires were made available in a free public database intended to serve as a resource for research on the immune response to SARS-CoV-2. HLA class I and class II types, where available, came from metadata supplied by the sample provider rather than from assay-based typing. Paper-wide results and their limitations: How much clinical and demographic metadata was included differed by source and by participant, and the metadata was provided uncurated.

TCRbeta CDR3 regions were amplified from genomic DNA using the immunoSEQ Assay, a bias-controlled multiplex PCR. Processing in the source paper ran as follows. Nucleated cell counts per sample were estimated from amplification of reference gene primers within the assay. Sequence reads were collapsed and filtered to measure the absolute abundance of every unique TCRbeta CDR3 rearrangement. Productive Simpson clonality was computed per sample as the square root of Simpson's diversity index over productive rearrangements. TCRdb mirrors the immuneACCESS table, restricted to in-frame sequences. Some clones are absent from its copies; in checked studies, under half trace to an unresolved V gene, and the reason for the others is unknown. The DNA was the basis for D and trimming; V, J and clone size are from that table. Counted in this sample were roughly 240,000 clones; roughly 85% of them appeared once. Approximately 9% of the sample goes to the ten largest clones.

In the prospective study, participants were roughly 18 to 95 years old, resided in about 25 geographic areas of the United States, and were enrolled through a virtual design. Cohort assignment in the prospective study relied on participant-reported clinical history from a screening survey and a study questionnaire. In the prospective study, whole blood, serum and a nasopharyngeal or oropharyngeal swab were collected from each participant by mobile phlebotomists. Prospective study participants could optionally give additional blood draws and questionnaires over an approximately two-month period. Before DNA extraction, blood samples from the prospective study were shipped at room temperature or frozen.

The sample comprised PBMCs or T cells enriched from blood (not recorded which). The receptor was isolated from a woman between 50 and 59 years old with acute COVID-19. The V and J segments used are TRBV4-3 and TRBJ1-2; tentative D gene TRBD1, with 6 bases matching. The sequence in DNA is TGCGCCAGCAGCCAAACCCTAGGGGGTTACAAAGGCTACACCTTC. Translated, it reads CASSQTLGGYKGYTF.